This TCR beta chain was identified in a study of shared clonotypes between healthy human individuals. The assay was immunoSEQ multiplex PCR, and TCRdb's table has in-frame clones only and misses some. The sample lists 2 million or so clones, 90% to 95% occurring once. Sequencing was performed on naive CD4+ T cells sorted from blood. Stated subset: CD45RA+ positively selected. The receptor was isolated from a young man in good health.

The DNA of the CDR3 is TGTGCGAGCGCTGGGGGCTTACCCCTCCACTTT. As protein: CASAGGLPLHF. The gene calls are TRBV2 and TRBJ1-6, with D maybe TRBD1 (6 bases). CDR1 is SNHLY, CDR2 FYNNEI, per germline. The CDR3 runs 11 residues. Full variable domain (remainder filled in from reference TRBV2 and TRBJ1-6): EPEVTQTPSHQVTQMGQEVILRCVPISNHLYFYWYRQILGQKVEFLVSFYNNEISEKSEIFDDQFSVERPDGSNFTLKIRSTKLEDSAMYFCASAGGLPLHFGNGTRLTVT.